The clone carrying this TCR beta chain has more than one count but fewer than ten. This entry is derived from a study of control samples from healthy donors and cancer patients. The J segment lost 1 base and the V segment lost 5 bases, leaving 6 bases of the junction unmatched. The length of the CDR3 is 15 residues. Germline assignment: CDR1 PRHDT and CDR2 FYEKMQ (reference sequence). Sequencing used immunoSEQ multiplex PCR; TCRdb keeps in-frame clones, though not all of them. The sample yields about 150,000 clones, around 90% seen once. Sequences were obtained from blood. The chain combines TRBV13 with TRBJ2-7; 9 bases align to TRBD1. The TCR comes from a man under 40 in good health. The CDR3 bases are TGTGCCAGCAGCCCCCCCGGGACAGGGTCCTACGAGCAGTACTTC. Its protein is CASSPPGTGSYEQYF.